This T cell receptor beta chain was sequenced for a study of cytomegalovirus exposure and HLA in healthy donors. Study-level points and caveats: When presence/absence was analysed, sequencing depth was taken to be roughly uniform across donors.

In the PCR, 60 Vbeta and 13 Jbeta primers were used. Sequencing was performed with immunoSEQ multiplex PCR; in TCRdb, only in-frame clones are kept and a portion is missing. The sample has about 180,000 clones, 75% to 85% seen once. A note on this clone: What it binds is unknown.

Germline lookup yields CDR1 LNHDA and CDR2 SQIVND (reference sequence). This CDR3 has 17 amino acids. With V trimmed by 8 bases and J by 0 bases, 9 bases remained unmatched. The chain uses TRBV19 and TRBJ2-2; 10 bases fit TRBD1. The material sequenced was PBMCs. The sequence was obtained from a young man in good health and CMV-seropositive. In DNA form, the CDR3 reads TGTGCCAGTGGCCCGGACAGGGGGAGCGCGAACACCGGGGAGCTGTTTTTT. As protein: CASGPDRGSANTGELFF.